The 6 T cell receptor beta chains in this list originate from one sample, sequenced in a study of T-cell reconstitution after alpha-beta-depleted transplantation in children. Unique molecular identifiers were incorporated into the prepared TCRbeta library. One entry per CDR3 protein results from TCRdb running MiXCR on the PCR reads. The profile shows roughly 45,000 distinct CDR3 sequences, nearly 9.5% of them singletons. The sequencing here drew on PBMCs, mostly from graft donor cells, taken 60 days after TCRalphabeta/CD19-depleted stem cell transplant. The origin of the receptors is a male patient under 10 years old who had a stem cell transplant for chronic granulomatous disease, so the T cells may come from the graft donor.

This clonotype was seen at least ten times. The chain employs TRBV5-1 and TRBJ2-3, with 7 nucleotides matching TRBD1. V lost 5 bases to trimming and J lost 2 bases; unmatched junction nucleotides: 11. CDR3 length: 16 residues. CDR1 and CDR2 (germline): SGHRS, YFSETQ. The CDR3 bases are TGCGCCAGCAGTAGGACGGGGACAGCCACCACAGATACGCAGTATTTT. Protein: CASSRTGTATTDTQYF.

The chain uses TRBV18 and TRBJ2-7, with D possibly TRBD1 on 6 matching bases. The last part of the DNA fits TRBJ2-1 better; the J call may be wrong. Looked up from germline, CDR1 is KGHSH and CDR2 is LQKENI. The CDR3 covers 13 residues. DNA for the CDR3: TGTGCCAGCTCATATGACAGGTCCTACGAGCAGTTCTTC. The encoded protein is CASSYDRSYEQFF.

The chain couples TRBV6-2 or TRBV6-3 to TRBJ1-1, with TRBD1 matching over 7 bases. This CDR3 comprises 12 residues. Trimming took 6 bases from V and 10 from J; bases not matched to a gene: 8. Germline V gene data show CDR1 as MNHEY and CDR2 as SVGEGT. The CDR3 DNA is TGTGCCAGCAGCTTACGACAGGGTCGAGCTTTCTTT. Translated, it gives CASSLRQGRAFF.

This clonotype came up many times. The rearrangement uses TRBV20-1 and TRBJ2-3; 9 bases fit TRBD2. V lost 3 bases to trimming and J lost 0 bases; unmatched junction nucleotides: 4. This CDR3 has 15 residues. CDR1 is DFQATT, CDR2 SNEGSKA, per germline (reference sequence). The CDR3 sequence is CSARVTSGSTDTQYF. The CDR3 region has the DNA TGCAGTGCTAGGGTGACTAGCGGAAGCACAGATACGCAGTATTTT.

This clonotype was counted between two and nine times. The CDR3 sequence is CASRLALELDTQYF. CDR3 bases: TGTGCCAGCCGACTAGCGTTAGAGTTAGATACGCAGTATTTT. The rearrangement uses TRBV2 and TRBJ2-3; TRBD2 matches at 8 bases. The ends lost 8 bases at V and 5 bases at J; junction bases unmatched: 9. Germline V gene sequence: CDR1 SNHLY, CDR2 FYNNEI. The CDR3 sequence is 14 residues long.

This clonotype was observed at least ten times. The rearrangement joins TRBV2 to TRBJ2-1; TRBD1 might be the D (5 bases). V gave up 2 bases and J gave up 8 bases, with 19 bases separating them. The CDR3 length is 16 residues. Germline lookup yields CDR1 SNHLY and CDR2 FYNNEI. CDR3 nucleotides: TGTGCCAGCAGTGAACAGTCACTACGAAAAGGGGATGAGCAGTTCTTC. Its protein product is CASSEQSLRKGDEQFF.